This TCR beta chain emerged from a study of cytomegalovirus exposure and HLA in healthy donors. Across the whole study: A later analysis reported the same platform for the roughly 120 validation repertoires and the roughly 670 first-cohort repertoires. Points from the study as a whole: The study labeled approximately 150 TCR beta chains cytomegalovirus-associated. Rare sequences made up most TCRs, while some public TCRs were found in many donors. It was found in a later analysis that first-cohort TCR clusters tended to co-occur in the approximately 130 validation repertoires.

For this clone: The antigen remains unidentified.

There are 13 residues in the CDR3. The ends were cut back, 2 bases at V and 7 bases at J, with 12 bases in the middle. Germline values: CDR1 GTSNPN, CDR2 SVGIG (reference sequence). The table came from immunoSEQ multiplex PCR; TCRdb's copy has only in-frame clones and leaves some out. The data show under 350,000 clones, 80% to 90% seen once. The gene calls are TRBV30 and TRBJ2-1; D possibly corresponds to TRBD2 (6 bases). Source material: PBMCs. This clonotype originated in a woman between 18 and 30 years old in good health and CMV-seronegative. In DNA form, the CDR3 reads TGTGCCTGGAGTCCGGGGGTGATGAATGAGCAGTTCTTC. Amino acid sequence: CAWSPGVMNEQFF.